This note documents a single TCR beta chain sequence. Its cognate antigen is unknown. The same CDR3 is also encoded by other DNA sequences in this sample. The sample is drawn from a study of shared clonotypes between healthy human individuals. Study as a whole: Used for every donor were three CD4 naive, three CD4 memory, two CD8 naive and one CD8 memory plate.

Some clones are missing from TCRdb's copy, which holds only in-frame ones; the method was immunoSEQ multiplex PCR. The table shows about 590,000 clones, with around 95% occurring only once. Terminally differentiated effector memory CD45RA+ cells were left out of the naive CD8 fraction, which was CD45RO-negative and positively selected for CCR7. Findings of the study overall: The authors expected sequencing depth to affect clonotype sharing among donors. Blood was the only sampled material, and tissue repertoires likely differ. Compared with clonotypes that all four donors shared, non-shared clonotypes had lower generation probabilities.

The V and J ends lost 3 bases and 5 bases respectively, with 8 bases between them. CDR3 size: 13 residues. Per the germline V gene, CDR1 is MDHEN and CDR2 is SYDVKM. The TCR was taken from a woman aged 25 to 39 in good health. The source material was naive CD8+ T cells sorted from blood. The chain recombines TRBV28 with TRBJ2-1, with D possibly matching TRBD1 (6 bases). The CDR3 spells CASSFRTDNEQFF. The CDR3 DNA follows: TGTGCCAGCAGTTTTCGGACAGACAATGAGCAGTTCTTC.